The rows below give T cell receptor beta chains drawn from one sample of a study of CD8 T cells in Susac syndrome. From the immunoSEQ multiplex PCR reads, TCRdb called clonotypes with MiXCR, one entry per CDR3 protein. The sample carries around 280,000 distinct CDR3 sequences, about 92% recorded once. Sequences were obtained from CD4+ T cells from PBMCs. Receptors were obtained from a human donor with multiple sclerosis. Each CDR3 is given with its conserved first and last residue. The D gene is left open where the match is weak. Only part of the rows carry a size: once, few, many, or a class if the clone is expanded.

size: -
D: TRBD1
length: 14
V: TRBV7-2
J: TRBJ1-1
CDR3: CASSTRTGRTEAFF
DNA: TGTGCCAGCAGCACACGGACAGGGCGCACTGAAGCTTTCTTT

size: once
D: TRBD1
length: 15
V: TRBV4-1
J: TRBJ1-4
CDR3: CASRPGGWANEKLFF
DNA: TGCGCCAGCAGGCCAGGGGGCTGGGCTAATGAAAAACTGTTTTTT

size: -
D: -
length: 16
V: TRBV7-6
J: TRBJ1-4
CDR3: CASSLGTQATNEKLFF
DNA: TGTGCCAGCAGCTTAGGGACACAAGCAACTAATGAAAAACTGTTTTTT

size: -
D: -
length: 12
V: TRBV7-9
J: TRBJ1-2
CDR3: CASSLDRYGYTF
DNA: TGTGCCAGCAGCTTAGACCGCTATGGCTACACCTTC

size: -
D: -
length: 12
V: TRBV3-1
J: TRBJ2-1
CDR3: CASSGIGGEQFF
DNA: TGTGCCAGCAGCGGGATAGGAGGTGAGCAGTTCTTC

size: -
D: -
length: 11
V: TRBV30
J: TRBJ1-3
CDR3: CAWSLGNTIYF
DNA: TGTGCCTGGAGCTTGGGAAACACCATATATTTT

size: -
D: TRBD1
length: 14
V: TRBV9
J: TRBJ2-1
CDR3: CASSARTGHDEQFF
DNA: TGTGCCAGCAGCGCCAGGACAGGGCACGATGAGCAGTTCTTC

size: -
D: -
length: 16
V: TRBV5-1
J: TRBJ2-1
CDR3: CASSGGRSTKGNEQFF
DNA: TGCGCCAGCAGCGGGGGTAGGTCCACTAAGGGCAATGAGCAGTTCTTC

size: -
D: -
length: 15
V: TRBV5-1
J: TRBJ1-4
CDR3: CASSIGEGYGEKLFF
DNA: TGCGCCAGCAGTATTGGTGAGGGGTATGGCGAAAAACTGTTTTTT

size: -
D: -
length: 14
V: TRBV7-3
J: TRBJ1-1
CDR3: CASSLLGREDEAFF
DNA: TGTGCCAGCAGCTTATTGGGCAGGGAGGATGAAGCTTTCTTT

size: -
D: TRBD2
length: 18
V: TRBV7-2
J: TRBJ2-7
CDR3: CASSLSPSGSLLSYEQYF
DNA: TGTGCCAGCAGCTTATCGCCTAGCGGGAGTTTACTTTCCTACGAGCAGTACTTC

size: -
D: -
length: 16
V: TRBV20-1
J: TRBJ2-1
CDR3: CSARLPWGRGYNEQFF
DNA: TGCAGTGCTAGGTTACCGTGGGGACGGGGGTACAATGAGCAGTTCTTC

size: -
D: -
length: 15
V: TRBV7-9
J: TRBJ2-2
CDR3: CASSPVTGVTGELFF
DNA: TGTGCCAGCAGCCCGGTTACGGGTGTCACCGGGGAGCTGTTTTTT

size: once
D: -
length: 14
V: TRBV14
J: TRBJ1-1
CDR3: CASSQAGGITEAFF
DNA: TGTGCCAGCAGCCAAGCTGGGGGTATCACTGAAGCTTTCTTT

size: -
D: -
length: 17
V: TRBV19
J: TRBJ2-6
CDR3: CASSESKNSPGANVLTF
DNA: TGTGCCAGTAGTGAGTCCAAAAACAGCCCTGGGGCCAACGTCCTGACTTTC

size: -
D: TRBD1
length: 14
V: TRBV28
J: TRBJ1-2
CDR3: CASRGQGDNYGYTF
DNA: TGTGCCAGCAGGGGACAGGGGGATAACTATGGCTACACCTTC

size: -
D: -
length: 11
V: TRBV20-1
J: TRBJ1-1
CDR3: CSAKVNLEAFF
DNA: TGCAGTGCTAAGGTGAACCTTGAAGCTTTCTTT

size: once
D: -
length: 14
V: TRBV7-9
J: TRBJ2-5
CDR3: CASSSAGRGATQYF
DNA: TGTGCCAGCAGCTCCGCGGGACGGGGAGCGACCCAGTACTTC

size: -
D: -
length: 15
V: TRBV7-2
J: TRBJ2-5
CDR3: CASSLAGEPFGTQYF
DNA: TGTGCCAGCAGCTTGGCCGGGGAGCCATTTGGGACCCAGTACTTC

size: -
D: -
length: 16
V: TRBV15
J: TRBJ1-5
CDR3: CATSRDLGRGNQPQHF
DNA: TGTGCCACCAGCAGAGATTTGGGTCGGGGCAATCAGCCCCAGCATTTT